Each of the 6 T cell receptor beta chains below was sequenced from the same sample in a study of cytomegalovirus exposure and HLA in healthy donors (dated by TCRdb to 2016 to 2017). Libraries were prepared through the immunoSEQ multiplex PCR assay. For the multiplex PCR, a mixture combining 60 forward primers for TCR Vbeta segments and 13 reverse primers for TCR Jbeta segments was used. TCRdb mirrors the immuneACCESS table, restricted to in-frame sequences. Some clones are absent from its copies; in checked studies, under half trace to an unresolved V gene, and the reason for the others is unknown. Here the sample has 120,000 or so clones; about 75% occur a single time. The top ten constitute around 28% of the sample. The specimen was PBMCs. These receptors were collected from a man between 60 and 70 years old in good health and CMV-seropositive.

In its sample, this clone was seen a few times. The chain links TRBV2 to TRBJ1-2; D might be TRBD1 (5 bases). The CDR3 runs to 14 residues. V was shortened by 6 bases and J by 0 bases, with 11 bases between the two germline ends. Per germline, CDR1 SNHLY and CDR2 FYNNEI. CDR3 loop: CASRVGGTNYGYTF. In DNA, the CDR3 is TGTGCCAGCAGGGTCGGGGGGACTAACTATGGCTACACCTTC.

The chain combines TRBV5-1 with TRBJ2-1; TRBD1 matches 8 bases. Trimming took 3 bases from V and 9 from J; bases not matched to a gene: 23. Germline loops: CDR1 SGHRS, CDR2 YFSETQ. This CDR3 has 19 residues. CDR3 DNA: TGCGCCAGCAGCTCCCGCCCGGGACAGGAGTCTTGGGGACTCGGTGAGCAGTTCTTC. Amino acid sequence: CASSSRPGQESWGLGEQFF. Looking up the rest from reference TRBV5-1 and TRBJ2-1 gives the full variable domain: KAGVTQTPRYLIKTRGQQVTLSCSPISGHRSVSWYQQTPGQGLQFLFEYFSETQRNKGNFPGRFSGRQFSNSRSEMNVSTLELGDSALYLCASSSRPGQESWGLGEQFFGPGTRLTVL.

The V call is TRBV7-2, the J call TRBJ2-5, with D perhaps TRBD2 (7 bases). The tail of the sequence fits TRBJ2-7 better, so the J call may be wrong. CDR3 size: 16 residues. Germline V CDR1 and CDR2: SGHTA, FQGNSA. The CDR3 bases are TGTGCCAGCAGCTTAATGAGTGCGGGGGCGCCCTACGAGCAGTACTTC. The encoded protein is CASSLMSAGAPYEQYF.

This clone appeared a few times. The chain combines TRBV29-1 with TRBJ1-4, with 7 nucleotides matching TRBD1. Per germline, CDR1 SQVTM and CDR2 ANQGSEA. The junction had 8 bases not matched to a gene; V was cut back by 7 bases and J by 3 bases. This CDR3 has 14 residues. The CDR3 spells CSARPTGANEKLFF. CDR3 coding DNA: TGCAGCGCCCGCCCTACAGGGGCTAATGAAAAACTGTTTTTT.

A remark on this clone: One end of the junction varies from germline; a read error may be responsible. The genes are TRBV30 and TRBJ1-1, with a possible D match to TRBD1 (6 bases). The V gene's germline CDR1 is GTSNPN and CDR2 SVGIG (reference sequence). This CDR3 has 12 residues. The CDR3 protein is CAWSPRGGGTLF. DNA for the CDR3: TGTGCCTGGAGTCCAAGGGGGGGCGGCACCCTCTTT.

This rearrangement joins TRBV6-6 to TRBJ1-2; 10 positions agree with TRBD1. V lost 7 bases to trimming and J lost 8 bases; unmatched junction nucleotides: 7. There are 13 residues in the CDR3. Germline V gene data show CDR1 as MNHNY and CDR2 as SVGAGI (reference sequence). The CDR3 sequence: CASIRDRGQGYTF. In DNA, the CDR3 is TGTGCCAGCATACGCGACAGGGGGCAAGGCTACACCTTC.